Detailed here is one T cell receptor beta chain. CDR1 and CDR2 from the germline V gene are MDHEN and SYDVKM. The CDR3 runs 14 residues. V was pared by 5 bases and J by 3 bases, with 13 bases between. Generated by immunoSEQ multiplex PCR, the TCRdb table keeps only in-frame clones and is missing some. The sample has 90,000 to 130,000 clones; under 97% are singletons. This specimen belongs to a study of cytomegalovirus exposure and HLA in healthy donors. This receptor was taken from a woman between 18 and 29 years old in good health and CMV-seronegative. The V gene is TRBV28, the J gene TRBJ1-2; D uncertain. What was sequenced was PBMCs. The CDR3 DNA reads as TGTGCCAGCAGTCCGACCGGGAGATACTATGGCTACACCTTC. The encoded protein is CASSPTGRYYGYTF.